This T cell receptor (beta chain) derives from a study of shared clonotypes between healthy human individuals. About the study: Three CD4 naive, three CD4 memory, two CD8 naive and one CD8 memory plate were used per donor.

The assay used deep level. Original handling: Because ImmunoSEQ provided only junction sequences with no quality scores, the filtering differed. The method was immunoSEQ multiplex PCR; TCRdb's version includes in-frame clones alone and lacks a portion of them. D and trimming come from the DNA, and the V and J calls and clone size come from that table. The sample contains over a million clones, around 78% of which appear only once. This clone appeared a few times. Its antigen remains unknown. At one boundary the junction diverges from the germline segment, which might be a read error. Study-wide results and limits: Owing to a small donor count, the genetic and exposure-history diversity represented was limited.

The sample consisted of memory CD4+ T cells from PBMCs. The subset: CD45RA-negative fraction. The clonotype was recovered from a man between 18 and 35 years old in good health. Some clones in this sample may be carry-over from other donors' samples.

The CDR3 loop is CASSTPGRNQPRHF. In DNA, the CDR3 is TGTGCCAGCAGCACCCCAGGGCGGAATCAGCCCCGGCATTTT. The chain employs TRBV6-5 and TRBJ1-5; possible D gene TRBD1, 5 bases. The germline V gene encodes CDR1 MNHEY and CDR2 SVGAGI. The CDR3 is made up of 14 amino acids.